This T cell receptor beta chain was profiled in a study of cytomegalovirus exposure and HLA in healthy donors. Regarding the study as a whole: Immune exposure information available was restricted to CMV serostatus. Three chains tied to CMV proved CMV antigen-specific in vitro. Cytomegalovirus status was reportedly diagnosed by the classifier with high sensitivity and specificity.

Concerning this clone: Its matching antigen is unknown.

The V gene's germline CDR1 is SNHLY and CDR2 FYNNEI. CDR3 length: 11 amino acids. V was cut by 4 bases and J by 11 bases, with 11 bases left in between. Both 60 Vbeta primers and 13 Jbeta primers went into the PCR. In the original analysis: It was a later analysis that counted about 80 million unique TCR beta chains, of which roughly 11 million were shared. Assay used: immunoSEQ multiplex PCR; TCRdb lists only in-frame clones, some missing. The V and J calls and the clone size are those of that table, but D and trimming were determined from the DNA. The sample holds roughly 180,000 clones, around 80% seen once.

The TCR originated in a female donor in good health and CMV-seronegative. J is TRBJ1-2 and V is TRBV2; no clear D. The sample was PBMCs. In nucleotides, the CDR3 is TGTGCCAGCAGTGCCTTGGAGGTTTACACCTTC. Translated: CASSALEVYTF.